The TCR beta chain described here comes from a study of T cell changes during pregnancy in multiple sclerosis (dated by TCRdb to about 2019). Regarding the research as a whole: The study looked at changes in the T cell repertoire across pregnancy in women with multiple sclerosis.

In the case of this clone: Its antigen specificity is not known. Base-call qualities are not available, and no considerably larger clone is one nucleotide away.

The protocol used for the library was the immunoSEQ multiplex PCR assay. Entries here come from immuneACCESS through TCRdb and include only in-frame sequences with V and J called. Some clones fail to appear in such tables; in the studies checked, an unresolved V gene covers under half of the shortfall, and the cause of the remainder is unknown. The sample table lists about 77,000 clones, approximately 94% of them with a count of one. The ten largest clones take up 2.5% to 3% of the sample. Reading from cysteine to phenylalanine, the CDR3 counts 17 amino acids. CDR3 DNA is the only sequence kept; it has 51 bases, read in frame from the first base.

The source is a female donor in good health, enrolled as a control in a pregnancy study. The rearranged segments are TRBV21-1 and TRBJ2-7; TRBD1, as called in the table, went unchecked against the DNA. TRBV21-1 is listed as a pseudogene. The source was peripheral blood, collected after pregnancy. Here is the DNA: TGTGCCAGCAGCCCTACGTATCACAGGGATAACTTCTACGAGCAGTACTTC. Its coded protein is CASSPTYHRDNFYEQYF.